What follows are 25 T cell receptor beta chains derived from one specimen sequenced in a study of blood T cell repertoires in COVID-19. Clones were read by immunoSEQ multiplex PCR, and TCRdb kept only the in-frame ones, dropping some. The data show more than 140,000 clones, about 79% seen once. The material sequenced was peripheral blood. These receptor sequences come from a woman aged 45-65 years in a cohort sampled during active or convalescent COVID-19.

The rearrangement uses TRBV2 and TRBJ2-5; TRBD1 is a possible D gene (6 bases). Germline V lookup: CDR1 SNHLY, CDR2 FYNNEI. V was shortened by 1 base and J by 6 bases, with 9 bases between the two germline ends. CDR3 length: 13 residues. The CDR3 region is CASSEVQGKTQYF. The CDR3 DNA reads TGTGCCAGCAGTGAAGTGCAGGGGAAGACCCAGTACTTC.

The chain combines TRBV7-3 with TRBJ2-6, with a possible D match to TRBD1 (5 bases). This CDR3 is 15 amino acids long. V lost 3 bases, J lost 2 bases, and 8 bases lay in between. From germline, CDR1 is SGHTA and CDR2 FQGTGA. The CDR3 sequence is CASSFPRAGANVLTF. CDR3 nucleotides: TGTGCCAGCAGCTTCCCCAGGGCTGGGGCCAACGTCCTGACTTTC.

The chain employs TRBV11-3 and TRBJ2-3; TRBD1 agrees at 7 bases. The V segment lost 5 bases and the J segment 4 bases; nucleotides outside the gene matches: 6. The CDR3 runs 14 residues. Germline V lookup: CDR1 SGHNT, CDR2 YENEEA. The CDR3 protein is CASSPQGVADTQYF. In DNA form, the CDR3 reads TGTGCCAGCAGCCCCCAGGGGGTGGCAGATACGCAGTATTTT.

This clone was seen a single time. The genes are TRBV7-8 and TRBJ1-2; TRBD1 aligns across 12 bases. V trimming: 1 base; J trimming: 4 bases; junction bases outside the gene matches: 7. This CDR3 is built from 17 residues. Germline loops: CDR1 SGHVS, CDR2 FQNEAQ. CDR3 in DNA: TGTGCCAGCAGCTTAGGAGGGACAGGGGGCCTCCTCTATGGCTACACCTTC. This translates into CASSLGGTGGLLYGYTF.

The sample holds one count of this clone. This rearrangement joins TRBV5-1 to TRBJ2-1, with TRBD1 matching 11 bases. Trimming cost V 5 bases and J 5 bases; bases outside gene matches: 18. Per germline, CDR1 SGHRS and CDR2 YFSETQ. There are 19 residues in the CDR3. CDR3 DNA: TGCGCCAGCAGTCCCGGGACAGGGGGGCCTTTTATCTTCAACAATGAGCAGTTCTTC. Its protein is CASSPGTGGPFIFNNEQFF.

V usage is TRBV2 and J usage is TRBJ2-5; 7 nucleotides agree with TRBD1. Unmatched junction bases numbered 8, after V lost 2 bases and J lost 5 bases. Germline V gives CDR1 SNHLY, CDR2 FYNNEI. There are 15 residues in the CDR3. CDR3 in DNA: TGTGCCAGCAGTGAAACGACAGGGTGGGAGGAGACCCAGTACTTC. Encoded protein: CASSETTGWEETQYF.

The table lists this clone with a count of one. The chain carries TRBV6-5 and TRBJ2-1; no clear D. The CDR3 is 12 amino acids. Per the germline V gene, CDR1 is MNHEY and CDR2 is SVGAGI. The CDR3 is CAVRSSYNEQFF. The CDR3 DNA follows: TGTGCAGTCCGGAGCTCCTACAATGAGCAGTTCTTC.

The genes are TRBV19 and TRBJ2-1, with TRBD1 as a possible D gene (6 bases). V lost 11 bases, J lost 8 bases, and 19 bases lay in between. The CDR3 runs 13 residues. Germline V CDR1 and CDR2: LNHDA, SQIVND (reference sequence). The CDR3 region is CAAGTGLVYEQFF. The CDR3, as DNA: TGTGCCGCGGGTACAGGGTTGGTCTATGAGCAGTTCTTC.

The rearrangement uses TRBV5-3 and TRBJ1-3, with 8 bases matching TRBD1. Being an ORF, TRBV5-3 has a function that is uncertain. V gave up 0 bases and J gave up 3 bases; unmatched junction bases: 2. The CDR3 has 15 amino acids. The chain's CDR3 is CARSLAGGNGNTIYF. In DNA, the CDR3 is TGTGCCAGAAGCTTGGCAGGGGGCAATGGAAACACCATATATTTT.

The CDR3 nucleotides are TGTGCCAGCAGCTTGGTATCAGGAAGCTATGGCTACACCTTC. Amino acid sequence: CASSLVSGSYGYTF. The chain couples TRBV5-6 to TRBJ1-2, with D unresolved. V lost 0 bases and J 4 bases, leaving 10 bases between the germline ends. The CDR3 length is 14 residues. Germline CDR1 is SGHDT and CDR2 is YYEEEE.

The chain links TRBV7-2 to TRBJ2-1, with D possibly TRBD2 on 6 matching bases. Germline V lookup: CDR1 SGHTA, CDR2 FQGNSA. The germline V and J ends were trimmed by 1 base and 0 bases, with 10 bases remaining between them. The CDR3 contains 16 residues. CDR3 residues: CASSLEATSSYNEQFF. The CDR3 DNA follows: TGTGCCAGCAGCTTAGAGGCGACTAGCTCCTACAATGAGCAGTTCTTC.

This sequence joins TRBV7-9 and TRBJ2-3; TRBD2 might be the D (5 bases). Germline CDR1 and CDR2: SEHNR and FQNEAQ (reference sequence). CDR3 size: 14 residues. Trimming stripped 5 bases from V and 11 bases from J, with 20 bases between. The CDR3 DNA is TGTGCCAGCAGCCGCGGGTTACGTCTTGGAGTGCAGTATTTT. It is translated as CASSRGLRLGVQYF.

The chain carries TRBV6-5 and TRBJ1-1; D possibly corresponds to TRBD1 (5 bases). CDR3 length: 13 amino acids. Germline CDR1 is MNHEY and CDR2 is SVGAGI. Trimming took off 7 bases at V and 7 bases at J, with 16 bases between the two ends. CDR3 sequence: CASKNPQAVEAFF. CDR3 nucleotide sequence: TGTGCCAGCAAAAACCCACAGGCTGTTGAAGCTTTCTTT.

This chain uses TRBV19 with TRBJ2-7; TRBD1 matches at 9 bases. The germline V gene has CDR1 LNHDA and CDR2 SQIVND (reference sequence). The V segment lost 5 bases and the J segment 2 bases; nucleotides outside the gene matches: 7. The CDR3 covers 15 residues. CDR3 sequence reads: CASSLGGQGAYEQYF. The CDR3 nucleotides are TGTGCCAGTAGTTTAGGGGGACAGGGAGCCTACGAGCAGTACTTC.

This sequence joins TRBV5-6 and TRBJ1-1, with TRBD1 matching over 11 bases. The V and J ends lost 4 bases and 3 bases, in that order; junction bases with no gene match: 5. Germline V lookup: CDR1 SGHDT, CDR2 YYEEEE. This CDR3 contains 15 residues. The CDR3 nucleotides read TGTGCCAGCAGCCCGAGGACAGGGGGCCACACTGAAGCTTTCTTT. Protein sequence: CASSPRTGGHTEAFF.

V is TRBV4-3 and J is TRBJ1-5; 10 bases are shared with TRBD1. Germline trimming cut 5 bases from V and 3 bases from J; bases unmatched to any gene: 4. Germline CDR1 reads LGHNA; CDR2 reads YSLEER. CDR3 length: 15 residues. The DNA of the CDR3 is TGCGCCAGCAGCATCGGGACAGGGGTCAATCAGCCCCAGCATTTT. This sequence encodes CASSIGTGVNQPQHF.

The V call is TRBV24-1, the J call TRBJ1-1; D may be TRBD1 (5 bases). V was trimmed by 9 bases and J by 2 bases, leaving 9 bases between them. Germline V gene data show CDR1 as KGHDR and CDR2 as SFDVKD. This CDR3 contains 12 residues. The CDR3 sequence: CATSGQNTEAFF. The CDR3 DNA reads as TGTGCCACCTCCGGACAAAACACTGAAGCTTTCTTT.

V and J are TRBV4-3 and TRBJ1-6, with TRBD1 matching over 10 bases. Germline assignment: CDR1 LGHNA and CDR2 YSLEER. The CDR3 loop spans 17 amino acids. Germline trimming cut 5 bases from V and 9 bases from J; bases unmatched to any gene: 13. CDR3 protein: CASSNSRDRGRGSPLHF. The CDR3 DNA reads TGCGCCAGCAGCAACTCCCGGGACAGGGGCCGGGGTTCACCCCTCCACTTT.

V usage is TRBV23-1 and J usage is TRBJ1-5, with D perhaps TRBD1 (5 bases). TRBV23-1 is flagged as an ORF with uncertain function. The CDR3 has 22 amino acids. V lost 3 bases and J lost 6, with 36 bases in between. The CDR3 loop reads CASSQLAKNTTGLRAGIQPQHF. As DNA, the CDR3 is TGCGCCAGCAGTCAGCTGGCTAAGAACACCACAGGACTACGGGCTGGAATTCAGCCCCAGCATTTT.

This clone was counted a few times. This chain connects TRBV18 to TRBJ1-1, with 8 nucleotides matching TRBD1. CDR1 is KGHSH and CDR2 is LQKENI in the germline V gene. V was pared by 3 bases and J by 1 base, with 7 bases of the junction left unmatched. CDR3 length equals 16 residues. In DNA, the CDR3 is TGTGCCAGCTCACCGGTAACAGGGGGAAGGAACACTGAAGCTTTCTTT. Amino acid sequence: CASSPVTGGRNTEAFF.

The chain has TRBV5-1 and TRBJ2-7; 10 nucleotides line up with TRBD1. The CDR3 is 16 amino acids. Germline loops: CDR1 SGHRS, CDR2 YFSETQ. Trimming cost V 5 bases and J 4 bases; bases outside gene matches: 12. Written as DNA, the CDR3 is TGCGCCAGCAGTCCCTCGGCGTCGGGACAGGGGTACGAGCAGTACTTC. It is translated as CASSPSASGQGYEQYF.

This chain joins TRBV28 and TRBJ2-5; TRBD1 agrees at 8 bases. V shed 5 bases and J 4 bases; nucleotides not matched to a gene: 6. In germline, CDR1 is MDHEN, CDR2 SYDVKM. There are 14 residues in the CDR3. The CDR3 sequence: CASSHRTGRETQYF. CDR3 nucleotides: TGTGCCAGCAGTCATCGGACAGGGCGAGAGACCCAGTACTTC.

The rearrangement links TRBV10-3 to TRBJ1-3, with TRBD1 identical over 9 bases. Germline V CDR1 and CDR2: ENHRY, SYGVKD. The CDR3 is 15 residues long. Trimming took 6 bases from V and 0 from J; bases not matched to a gene: 3. CDR3 nucleotides: TGTGCCATCAGGGCGGGACAGGGCTCTGGAAACACCATATATTTT. It yields the protein CAIRAGQGSGNTIYF.

V gene TRBV7-2 combines with J gene TRBJ1-1; D may be TRBD1 (6 bases). The CDR3 contains 16 residues. The V end was cut by 5 bases, the J end by 6 bases, with 22 bases between. CDR1 is SGHTA and CDR2 is FQGNSA in the germline V gene. CDR3 DNA sequence: TGTGCCAGCAGCCCCCGATCCCCAGGGGCCGGGGCTGAAGCTTTCTTT. Translation: CASSPRSPGAGAEAFF.

This clone was seen just once. The rearrangement uses TRBV3-1 (or the pseudogene TRBV3-2) and TRBJ2-7, with D perhaps matching TRBD2 (5 bases). The germline V gene has CDR1 LGHDT and CDR2 YNNKEL (reference sequence). V dropped 4 bases and J dropped 1 base, with 14 bases sitting between them. The CDR3 runs 15 residues. The DNA for the CDR3 is TGTGCCAGCAGCCCACTAGGGAAGGGATCCTACGAGCAGTACTTC. It encodes CASSPLGKGSYEQYF.